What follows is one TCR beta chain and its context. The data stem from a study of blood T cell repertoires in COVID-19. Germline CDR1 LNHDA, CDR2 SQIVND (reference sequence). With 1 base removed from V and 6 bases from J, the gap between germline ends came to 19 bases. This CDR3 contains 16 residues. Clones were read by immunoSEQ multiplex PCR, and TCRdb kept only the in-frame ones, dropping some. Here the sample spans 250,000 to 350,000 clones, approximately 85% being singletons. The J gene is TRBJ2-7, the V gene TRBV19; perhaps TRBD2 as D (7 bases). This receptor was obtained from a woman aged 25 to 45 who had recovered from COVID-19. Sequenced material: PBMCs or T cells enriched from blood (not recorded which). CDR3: CASSIAPGGQGSEQYF. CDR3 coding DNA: TGTGCCAGTAGTATAGCCCCCGGGGGGCAGGGCAGCGAGCAGTACTTC.